A selection of T cell receptor beta chains follows, all from one sample in a study of tumour-infiltrating T cells in Burkitt lymphoma. TCRdb keeps only in-frame clones here, not all; method: immunoSEQ multiplex PCR. This table has approximately 1,500 clones, approximately 17% appearing once. Sample: tumor tissue. The receptors were gathered from a human donor with diffuse large B-cell lymphoma. Both conserved end residues are part of each CDR3. The D gene is left open where the match is weak. Size is omitted from some rows. Given values are once, few, many or a class for expanded clones.

>NA|TRBJ2-1|TRBV5-6|NA
CASSLGEDGRFHNEQFF
TGTGCCAGCAGCTTGGGGGAGGACGGGCGCTTCCACAATGAGCAGTTCTTC
>NA|TRBJ2-2|TRBV5-1|NA
CASSLGSGTGELFF
TGCGCCAGCAGCTTGGGTAGCGGCACCGGGGAGCTGTTTTTT
>few|TRBJ1-1|TRBV28|NA
CASSLTQTLTEAFF
TGTGCCAGCAGTTTAACCCAAACCCTCACTGAAGCTTTCTTT
>NA|TRBJ1-2|TRBV5-6|TRBD1
CASSFGTGGGYTF
TGTGCCAGCAGCTTTGGGACAGGGGGTGGCTACACCTTC
>NA|TRBJ2-4|TRBV19|NA
CASSPGPGGIQYF
TGTGCCAGTAGTCCGGGACCTGGAGGCATTCAGTACTTC
>NA|TRBJ1-1|TRBV7-9|NA
CASSLAGGAFF
TGTGCCAGCAGCTTAGCAGGGGGAGCTTTCTTT
>NA|TRBJ1-1|TRBV5-1|NA
CASSLGLQGNTEAFF
TGCGCCAGCAGCTTGGGACTCCAGGGCAACACTGAAGCTTTCTTT
>NA|TRBJ1-1|TRBV5-4|NA
CASSLFQGEAFF
TGTGCCAGCAGCTTGTTTCAGGGTGAAGCTTTCTTT
>large|TRBJ2-5|TRBV20-1|NA
CSQPVGETQYF
TGCAGTCAACCAGTAGGAGAGACCCAGTACTTC
>few|TRBJ2-7|TRBV30|TRBD2
CAWSPGTRPEQYF
TGTGCCTGGAGTCCAGGGACTAGACCGGAGCAGTACTTC
>NA|TRBJ2-2|TRBV18|NA
CASLPPIRVDGELFF
TGTGCCAGCTTACCACCGATCAGGGTAGACGGGGAGCTGTTTTTT
>NA|TRBJ1-1|TRBV9|NA
CASSAHQGEGMNTEAFF
TGTGCCAGCAGCGCTCATCAAGGGGAGGGAATGAACACTGAAGCTTTCTTT
>few|TRBJ2-5|TRBV7-8|TRBD2
CASSQGGASGSLETQYF
TGTGCCAGCAGCCAGGGTGGGGCTAGCGGGAGTCTGGAGACCCAGTACTTC
>NA|TRBJ2-3|TRBV9|TRBD2
CASSVGLAGVADTQYF
TGTGCCAGCAGCGTAGGACTAGCGGGAGTCGCAGATACGCAGTATTTT
>few|TRBJ2-7|TRBV5-6|TRBD2
CASSKPSGWKEQYF
TGTGCCAGCAGCAAACCTAGCGGGTGGAAAGAGCAGTACTTC
>few|TRBJ2-3|TRBV5-1|NA
CASSPPTIRGPPTDTQYF
TGCGCCAGCAGCCCGCCGACCATCCGTGGCCCTCCTACAGATACGCAGTATTTT
>NA|TRBJ1-2|TRBV27|TRBD1
CASSFSPGGYGYTF
TGTGCCAGCAGTTTTTCGCCAGGGGGTTATGGCTACACCTTC
>NA|TRBJ1-1|TRBV6-6|NA
CASSLAGGNTEAFF
TGTGCCAGCAGTCTGGCGGGAGGGAACACTGAAGCTTTCTTT
>NA|TRBJ1-1|TRBV11-3|NA
CASSPGPEAFF
TGTGCCAGCAGCCCCGGCCCTGAAGCTTTCTTT
>few|TRBJ1-2|TRBV4-3|NA
CASSQTEQGYGYTF
TGCGCCAGCAGCCAGACTGAACAGGGATATGGCTACACCTTC
>few|TRBJ2-5|TRBV29-1|TRBD2
CSVDALLWGGAPEAQYF
TGCAGCGTTGACGCCCTGCTATGGGGGGGTGCCCCCGAGGCCCAGTACTTC
>few|TRBJ2-3|TRBV4-3|TRBD2
CASSQEKGLAVADTQYF
TGCGCCAGCAGCCAAGAAAAGGGACTAGCGGTGGCAGATACGCAGTATTTT
>NA|TRBJ2-1|TRBV19|NA
CASSMGSSGVNEQFF
TGTGCCAGTAGTATGGGTAGTTCGGGGGTCAATGAGCAGTTCTTC
>few|TRBJ2-7|TRBV10-3|NA
CAISWDTASYEQYF
TGTGCCATCAGTTGGGACACCGCTTCCTACGAGCAGTACTTC
>NA|TRBJ2-5|TRBV29-1|NA
CSVNLWETQYF
TGCAGCGTTAATTTGTGGGAGACCCAGTACTTC
>NA|TRBJ1-1|TRBV27|NA
CASSLGPKMNTEAFF
TGTGCCAGCAGTCTGGGTCCGAAAATGAACACTGAAGCTTTCTTT
>few|TRBJ2-1|TRBV10-3|TRBD2
CAISQGLATDSYNEQFF
TGTGCCATCAGTCAAGGACTAGCGACGGACTCCTACAATGAGCAGTTCTTC
>few|TRBJ1-5|TRBV10-3|NA
CAISESSRQTQHF
TGTGCCATCAGTGAAAGTTCCCGACAAACCCAGCATTTT
>NA|TRBJ2-7|TRBV19|TRBD2
CASRLAGTYEQYF
TGTGCCAGCCGACTAGCGGGGACCTACGAGCAGTACTTC
>NA|TRBJ1-1|TRBV10-2|TRBD1
CASSNRGRGSEAFF
TGCGCCAGCAGTAACAGGGGACGGGGATCTGAAGCTTTCTTT
>NA|TRBJ2-7|TRBV29-1|NA
CSAATSTDSYEQYF
TGCAGCGCCGCCACGTCGACAGACTCCTACGAGCAGTACTTC
>few|TRBJ1-2|TRBV2|NA
CASSEVRGANYGYTF
TGTGCCAGCAGTGAAGTCAGGGGCGCTAACTATGGCTACACCTTC
>few|TRBJ1-1|TRBV29-1|NA
CSALMGGGVSAEAFF
TGCAGCGCGTTGATGGGGGGGGGAGTGAGCGCTGAAGCTTTCTTT
>few|TRBJ1-3|TRBV18|TRBD1
CASSSYSGQSSGNTIYF
TGTGCCAGCTCATCTTACTCGGGACAGAGCTCTGGAAACACCATATATTTT
>NA|TRBJ2-2|TRBV14|TRBD1
CASSQARTGGTGELFF
TGTGCCAGCAGCCAAGCTCGGACAGGGGGGACCGGGGAGCTGTTTTTT
>few|TRBJ2-1|TRBV30|TRBD2
CACNQLAGSYNEQFF
TGTGCCTGCAATCAACTAGCGGGATCCTACAATGAGCAGTTCTTC
>few|TRBJ1-6|TRBV6-5|NA
CASSYSYDSPLHF
TGTGCCAGCAGTTACTCGTACGATTCACCCCTCCACTTT
>NA|TRBJ1-5|TRBV19|NA
CASSITGGSNQPQHF
TGTGCCAGTAGTATTACAGGAGGCAGCAATCAGCCCCAGCATTTT
>NA|TRBJ1-3|TRBV19|NA
CASTWIGGGNTIYF
TGTGCCAGTACTTGGATCGGGGGCGGAAACACCATATATTTT
>NA|TRBJ1-5|TRBV18|NA
CASSEGARQPQHF
TGTGCCAGCTCAGAAGGGGCAAGGCAGCCCCAGCATTTT
>NA|TRBJ2-1|TRBV4-2|TRBD2
CASSPVSTSGIYNEQFF
TGTGCCAGCAGCCCCGTATCGACTAGCGGGATTTACAATGAGCAGTTCTTC
>few|TRBJ1-5|TRBV30|NA
CAWSVDTEPGQPQHF
TGTGCCTGGAGTGTCGACACAGAACCCGGCCAGCCCCAGCATTTT
>NA|TRBJ2-1|TRBV4-1|NA
CASSLVADQFFNEQFF
TGCGCCAGCAGCCTGGTAGCGGACCAGTTTTTCAATGAGCAGTTCTTC
>NA|TRBJ2-1|TRBV4-2|TRBD1
CASSQAGGENNEQFF
TGTGCCAGCAGCCAAGCAGGGGGTGAGAACAATGAGCAGTTCTTC
>few|TRBJ1-1|TRBV28|TRBD1
CASSDPGTVDMNTEAFF
TGTGCCAGCAGTGATCCCGGGACAGTCGACATGAACACTGAAGCTTTCTTT
>few|TRBJ2-3|TRBV28|TRBD1
CASNLRGPTDTQYF
TGTGCCAGCAACCTCAGGGGGCCGACAGATACGCAGTATTTT
>few|TRBJ2-7|TRBV5-4|NA
CASSFEPGITYEQYF
TGTGCCAGCAGTTTCGAACCGGGGATCACCTACGAGCAGTACTTC
>few|TRBJ1-1|TRBV5-1|NA
CASSLGIEAFF
TGCGCCAGCAGCTTGGGGATTGAAGCTTTCTTT
>once|TRBJ2-3|TRBV19|TRBD2
CASSIYSSFLAGADLTDTQYF
TGTGCCAGTAGTATATATTCCTCTTTCCTAGCGGGAGCCGATCTCACAGATACGCAGTATTTT
>few|TRBJ2-7|TRBV6-1|TRBD1
CASRRQGYYEQYF
TGTGCCAGCAGAAGACAGGGTTACTACGAGCAGTACTTC
>few|TRBJ2-3|TRBV5-1|TRBD2
CASSLGPSGSVTDTQYF
TGCGCCAGCAGCTTGGGGCCTAGCGGGAGTGTAACAGATACGCAGTATTTT
>NA|TRBJ2-1|TRBV6-1|NA
CASSEGGGFSYNEQFF
TGTGCCAGCAGTGAAGGCGGCGGTTTTTCCTACAATGAGCAGTTCTTC
>few|TRBJ1-5|TRBV7-2|TRBD1
CASSWGQGAQPQHF
TGTGCCAGCAGCTGGGGACAGGGGGCTCAGCCCCAGCATTTT
>few|TRBJ2-5|TRBV6-5|TRBD1
CASSPRGPEETQYF
TGTGCCAGCTCTCCAAGGGGGCCAGAAGAGACCCAGTACTTC
>NA|TRBJ1-4|TRBV5-5|TRBD1
CASSLWRAGTGEKLFF
TGTGCCAGCAGCTTGTGGAGAGCCGGGACAGGGGAAAAACTGTTTTTT
>NA|TRBJ2-3|TRBV28|TRBD2
CASTSPGGPGTDTQYF
TGTGCCAGCACTTCCCCGGGAGGGCCGGGCACAGATACGCAGTATTTT
>NA|TRBJ2-3|TRBV7-7|NA
CASSPNTGAGDTQYF
TGTGCTAGCAGCCCAAATACGGGGGCTGGAGATACGCAGTATTTT